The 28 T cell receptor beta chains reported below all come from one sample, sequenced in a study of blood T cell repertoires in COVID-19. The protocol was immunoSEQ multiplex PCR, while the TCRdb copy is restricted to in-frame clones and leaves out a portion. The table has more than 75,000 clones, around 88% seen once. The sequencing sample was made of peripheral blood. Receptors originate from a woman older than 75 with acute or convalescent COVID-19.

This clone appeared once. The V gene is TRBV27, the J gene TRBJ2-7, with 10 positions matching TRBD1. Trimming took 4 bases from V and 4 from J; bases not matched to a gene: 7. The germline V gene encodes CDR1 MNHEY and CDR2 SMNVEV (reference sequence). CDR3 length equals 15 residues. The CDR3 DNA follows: TGTGCCAGCAGTTCTACGGGACAGGGGCCATACGAGCAGTACTTC. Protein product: CASSSTGQGPYEQYF.

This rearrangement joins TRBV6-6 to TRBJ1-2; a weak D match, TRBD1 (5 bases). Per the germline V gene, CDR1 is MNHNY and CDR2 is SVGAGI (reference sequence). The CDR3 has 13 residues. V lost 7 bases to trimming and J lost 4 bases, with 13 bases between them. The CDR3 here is CASTMGLVYGYTF. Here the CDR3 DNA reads TGTGCCAGCACAATGGGGCTGGTCTATGGCTACACCTTC.

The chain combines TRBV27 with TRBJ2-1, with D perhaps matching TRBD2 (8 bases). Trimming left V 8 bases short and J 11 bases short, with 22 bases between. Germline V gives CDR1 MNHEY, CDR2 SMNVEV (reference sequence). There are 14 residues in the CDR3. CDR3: CASSQRGQGGQQFF. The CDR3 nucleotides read TGTGCCAGCTCTCAGCGGGGGCAGGGGGGGCAGCAGTTCTTC.

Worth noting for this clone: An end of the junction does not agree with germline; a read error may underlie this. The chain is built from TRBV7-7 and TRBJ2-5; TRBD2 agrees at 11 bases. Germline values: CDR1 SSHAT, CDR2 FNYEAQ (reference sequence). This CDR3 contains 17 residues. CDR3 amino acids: CASSSTTSGASQETQYF. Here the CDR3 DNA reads TGTGCTAGCAGCTCGACGACTAGCGGGGCAAGCCAAGAGACCCAGTACTTC.

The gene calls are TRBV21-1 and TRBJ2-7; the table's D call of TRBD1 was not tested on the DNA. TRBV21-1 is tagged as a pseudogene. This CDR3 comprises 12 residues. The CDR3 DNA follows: TGTGCCAGCAGCAAACAACACTACGAGCAGTACTTC. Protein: CASSKQHYEQYF.

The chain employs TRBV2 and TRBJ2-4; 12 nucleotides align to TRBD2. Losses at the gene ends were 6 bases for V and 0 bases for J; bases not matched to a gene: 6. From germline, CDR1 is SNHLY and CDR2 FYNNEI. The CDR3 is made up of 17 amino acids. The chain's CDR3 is CASRGLAGNIAKNIQYF. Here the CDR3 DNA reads TGTGCCAGCAGAGGACTAGCGGGAAATATAGCCAAAAACATTCAGTACTTC.

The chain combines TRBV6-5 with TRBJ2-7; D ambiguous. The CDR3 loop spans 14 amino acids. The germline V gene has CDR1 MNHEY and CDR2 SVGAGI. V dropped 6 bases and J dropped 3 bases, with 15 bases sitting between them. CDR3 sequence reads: CASSAATRLYEQYF. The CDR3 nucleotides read TGTGCCAGCAGCGCCGCCACCAGGCTCTACGAGCAGTACTTC.

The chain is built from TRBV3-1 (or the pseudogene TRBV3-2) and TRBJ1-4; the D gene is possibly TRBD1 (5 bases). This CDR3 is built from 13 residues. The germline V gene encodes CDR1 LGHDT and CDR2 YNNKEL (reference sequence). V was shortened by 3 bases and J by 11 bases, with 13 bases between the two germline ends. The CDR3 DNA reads TGTGCCAGCAGCCAGCGTGGGGGGACGAAACTGTTTTTT. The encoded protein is CASSQRGGTKLFF.

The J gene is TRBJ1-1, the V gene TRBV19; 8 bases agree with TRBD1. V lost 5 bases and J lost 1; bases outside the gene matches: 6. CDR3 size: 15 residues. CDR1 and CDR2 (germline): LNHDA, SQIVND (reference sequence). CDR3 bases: TGTGCCAGTAGTTCCACCGGGACAGGGAACACTGAAGCTTTCTTT. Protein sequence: CASSSTGTGNTEAFF.

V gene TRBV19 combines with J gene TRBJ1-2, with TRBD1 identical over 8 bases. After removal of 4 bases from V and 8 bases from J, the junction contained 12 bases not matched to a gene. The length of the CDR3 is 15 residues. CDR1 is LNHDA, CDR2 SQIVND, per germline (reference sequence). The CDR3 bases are TGTGCCAGTAGTACAACGGGGCAGGGGGCAGAAGGCTACACCTTC. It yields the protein CASSTTGQGAEGYTF.

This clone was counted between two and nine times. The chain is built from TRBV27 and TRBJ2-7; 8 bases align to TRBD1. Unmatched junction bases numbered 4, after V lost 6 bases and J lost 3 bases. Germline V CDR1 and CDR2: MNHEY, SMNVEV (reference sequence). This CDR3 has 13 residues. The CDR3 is CASSRGRDYEQYF. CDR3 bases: TGTGCCAGCAGCAGGGGGCGTGACTACGAGCAGTACTTC.

CDR3 DNA: TGTGCCAGCAGCTTAAGGACTAGTCCGAACAATGAGCAGTTCTTC. Residues: CASSLRTSPNNEQFF. The chain is built from TRBV9 and TRBJ2-1, with 7 bases lining up with TRBD2. The CDR3 extends over 15 amino acids. With V trimmed by 4 bases and J by 5 bases, 9 bases remained unmatched. Germline CDR1 SGDLS, CDR2 YYNGEE.

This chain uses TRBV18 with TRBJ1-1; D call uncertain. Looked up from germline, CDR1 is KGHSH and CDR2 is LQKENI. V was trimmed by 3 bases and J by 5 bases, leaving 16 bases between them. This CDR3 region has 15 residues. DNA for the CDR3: TGTGCCAGCTCACCCGCTCCCCCACCGGGGACTGAAGCTTTCTTT. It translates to CASSPAPPPGTEAFF.

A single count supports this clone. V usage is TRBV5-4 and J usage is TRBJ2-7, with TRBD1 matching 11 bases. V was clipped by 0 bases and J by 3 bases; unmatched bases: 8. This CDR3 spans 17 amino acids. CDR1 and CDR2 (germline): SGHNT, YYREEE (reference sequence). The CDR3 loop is CASSLERTGGHLYEQYF. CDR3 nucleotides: TGTGCCAGCAGCTTGGAGCGGACAGGGGGCCATCTCTACGAGCAGTACTTC. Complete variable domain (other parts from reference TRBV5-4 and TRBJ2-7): ETGVTQSPTHLIKTRGQQVTLRCSSQSGHNTVSWYQQALGQGPQFIFQYYREEENGRGNFPPRFSGLQFPNYSSELNVNALELDDSALYLCASSLERTGGHLYEQYFGPGTRLTVT.

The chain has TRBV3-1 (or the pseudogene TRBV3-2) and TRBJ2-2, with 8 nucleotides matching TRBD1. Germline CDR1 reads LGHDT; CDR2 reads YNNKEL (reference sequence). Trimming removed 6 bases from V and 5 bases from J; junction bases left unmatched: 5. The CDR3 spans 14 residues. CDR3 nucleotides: TGTGCCAGCAGAAGACAGGGGATTACCGGGGAGCTGTTTTTT. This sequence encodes CASRRQGITGELFF.

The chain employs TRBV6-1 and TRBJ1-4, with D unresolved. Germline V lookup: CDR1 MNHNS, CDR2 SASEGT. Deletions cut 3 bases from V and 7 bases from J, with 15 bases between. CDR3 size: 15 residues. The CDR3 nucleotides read TGTGCCAGCAGTGATTCGGGGAGAACACGTGAAAAACTGTTTTTT. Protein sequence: CASSDSGRTREKLFF.

CDR3 coding DNA: TGTGCCAGTAGTACCTACCCCCCTGACACTGAAGCTTTCTTT. Translating it yields CASSTYPPDTEAFF. V is TRBV19 and J is TRBJ1-1; no clear D gene. V was pared by 4 bases and J by 3 bases, with 12 bases between. The CDR3 is 14 amino acids. Germline V gene sequence: CDR1 LNHDA, CDR2 SQIVND (reference sequence).

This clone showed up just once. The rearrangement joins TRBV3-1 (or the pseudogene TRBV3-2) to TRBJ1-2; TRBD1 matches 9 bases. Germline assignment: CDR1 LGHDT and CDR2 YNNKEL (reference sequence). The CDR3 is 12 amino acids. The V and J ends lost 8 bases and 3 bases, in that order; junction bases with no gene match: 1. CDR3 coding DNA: TGTGCCAGCGGACAGGGGTACTATGGCTACACCTTC. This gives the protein CASGQGYYGYTF.

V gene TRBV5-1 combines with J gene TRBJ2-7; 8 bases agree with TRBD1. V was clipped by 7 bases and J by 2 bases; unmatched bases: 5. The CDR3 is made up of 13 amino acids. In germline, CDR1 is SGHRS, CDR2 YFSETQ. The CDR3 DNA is TGCGCCAGCGGACAGGGACTTACCTACGAGCAGTACTTC. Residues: CASGQGLTYEQYF.

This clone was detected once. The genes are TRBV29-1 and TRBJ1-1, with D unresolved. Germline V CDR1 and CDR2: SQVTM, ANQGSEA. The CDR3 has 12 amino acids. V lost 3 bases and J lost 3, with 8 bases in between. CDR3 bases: TGCAGCGTTGACGCCGGGGACACTGAAGCTTTCTTT. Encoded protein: CSVDAGDTEAFF.

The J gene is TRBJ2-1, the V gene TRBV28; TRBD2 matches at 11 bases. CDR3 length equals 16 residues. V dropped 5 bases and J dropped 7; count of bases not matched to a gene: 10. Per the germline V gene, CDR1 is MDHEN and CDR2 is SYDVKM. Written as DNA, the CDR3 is TGTGCCAGCAGTGATAGCGGGAGGGCCGGCGTGAATGAGCAGTTCTTC. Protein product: CASSDSGRAGVNEQFF.

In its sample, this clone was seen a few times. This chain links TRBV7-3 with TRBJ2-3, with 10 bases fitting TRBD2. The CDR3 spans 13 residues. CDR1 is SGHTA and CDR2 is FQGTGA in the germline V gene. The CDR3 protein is CASSGGHTDTQYF. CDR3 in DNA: TGTGCTTCTAGCGGGGGCCACACAGATACGCAGTATTTT.

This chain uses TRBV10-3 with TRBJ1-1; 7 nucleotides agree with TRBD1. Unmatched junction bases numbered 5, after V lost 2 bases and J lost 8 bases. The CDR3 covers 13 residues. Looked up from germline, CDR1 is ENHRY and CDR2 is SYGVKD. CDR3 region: CAISEARDREAFF. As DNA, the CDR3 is TGTGCCATCAGTGAGGCCCGGGACAGAGAAGCTTTCTTT.

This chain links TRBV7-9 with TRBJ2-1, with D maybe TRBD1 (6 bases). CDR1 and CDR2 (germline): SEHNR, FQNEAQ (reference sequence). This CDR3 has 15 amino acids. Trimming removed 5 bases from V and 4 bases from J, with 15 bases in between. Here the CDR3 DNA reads TGTGCCAGCAGCACCGGGACAAGTTTATACAATGAGCAGTTCTTC. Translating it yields CASSTGTSLYNEQFF.

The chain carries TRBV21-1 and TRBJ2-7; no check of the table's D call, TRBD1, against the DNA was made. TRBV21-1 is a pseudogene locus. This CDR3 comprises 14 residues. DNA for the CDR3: TGTGCCACCTTGGACAGGGCTGGGTCCTACGAGCAGTACTTC. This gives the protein CATLDRAGSYEQYF.

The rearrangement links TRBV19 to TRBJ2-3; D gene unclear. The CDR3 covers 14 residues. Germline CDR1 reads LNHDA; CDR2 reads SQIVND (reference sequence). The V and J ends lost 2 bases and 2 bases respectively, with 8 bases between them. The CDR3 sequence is CASSITAYTDTQYF. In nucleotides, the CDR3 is TGTGCCAGTAGTATAACAGCCTACACAGATACGCAGTATTTT. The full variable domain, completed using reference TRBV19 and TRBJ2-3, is DGGITQSPKYLFRKEGQNVTLSCEQNLNHDAMYWYRQDPGQGLRLIYYSQIVNDFQKGDIAEGYSVSREKKESFPLTVTSAQKNPTAFYLCASSITAYTDTQYFGPGTRLTVL.

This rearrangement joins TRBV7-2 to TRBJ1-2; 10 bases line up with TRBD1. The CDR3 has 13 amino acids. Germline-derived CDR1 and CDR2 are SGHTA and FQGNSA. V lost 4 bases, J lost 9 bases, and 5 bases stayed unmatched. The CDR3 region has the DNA TGTGCCAGCAGCTCAGGGACAGGGGCCCGCTACACCTTC. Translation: CASSSGTGARYTF. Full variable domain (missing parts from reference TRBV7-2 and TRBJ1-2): GAGVSQSPSNKVTEKGKDVELRCDPISGHTALYWYRQSLGQGLEFLIYFQGNSAPDKSGLPSDRFSAERTGGSVSTLTIQRTQQEDSAVYLCASSSGTGARYTFGSGTRLTVV.

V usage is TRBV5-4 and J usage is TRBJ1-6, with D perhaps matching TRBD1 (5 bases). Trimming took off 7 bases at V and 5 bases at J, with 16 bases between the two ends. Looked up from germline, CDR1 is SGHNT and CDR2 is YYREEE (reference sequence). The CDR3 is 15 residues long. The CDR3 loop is CASGARSRDNSPLHF. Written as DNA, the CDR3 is TGTGCCAGCGGTGCAAGAAGCAGGGATAATTCACCCCTCCACTTT.